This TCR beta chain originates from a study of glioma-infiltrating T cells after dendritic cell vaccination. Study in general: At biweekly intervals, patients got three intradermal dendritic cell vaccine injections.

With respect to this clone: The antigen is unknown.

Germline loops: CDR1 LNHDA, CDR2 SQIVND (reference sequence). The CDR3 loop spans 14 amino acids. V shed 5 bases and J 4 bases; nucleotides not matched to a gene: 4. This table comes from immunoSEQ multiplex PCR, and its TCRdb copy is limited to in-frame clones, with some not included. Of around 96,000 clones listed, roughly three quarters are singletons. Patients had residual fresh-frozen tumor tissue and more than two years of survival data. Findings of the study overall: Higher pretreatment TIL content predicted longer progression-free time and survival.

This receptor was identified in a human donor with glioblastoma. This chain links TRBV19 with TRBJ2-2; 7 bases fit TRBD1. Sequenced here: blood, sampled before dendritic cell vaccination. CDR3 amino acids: CASSFRGSTGELFF. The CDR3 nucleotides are TGTGCCAGTAGTTTCAGGGGGAGCACCGGGGAGCTGTTTTTT.